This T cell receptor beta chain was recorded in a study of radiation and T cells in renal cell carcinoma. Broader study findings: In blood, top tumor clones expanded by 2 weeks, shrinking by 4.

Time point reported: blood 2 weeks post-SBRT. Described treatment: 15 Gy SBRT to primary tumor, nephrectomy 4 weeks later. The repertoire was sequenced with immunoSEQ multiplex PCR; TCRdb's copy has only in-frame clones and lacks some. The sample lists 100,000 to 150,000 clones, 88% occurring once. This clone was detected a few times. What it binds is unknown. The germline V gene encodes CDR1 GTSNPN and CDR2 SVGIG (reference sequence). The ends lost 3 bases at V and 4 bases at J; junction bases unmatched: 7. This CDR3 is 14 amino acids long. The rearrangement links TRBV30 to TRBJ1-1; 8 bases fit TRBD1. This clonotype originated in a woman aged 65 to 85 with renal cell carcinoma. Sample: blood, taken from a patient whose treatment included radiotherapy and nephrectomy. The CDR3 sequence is CAWRTQGVFTEAFF. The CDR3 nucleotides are TGTGCCTGGAGAACACAGGGGGTGTTCACTGAAGCTTTCTTT.